The next 30 T cell receptor beta chains were all read from a single sample in a study of cytomegalovirus exposure and HLA in healthy donors. Primers for the PCR totalled 60 Vbeta and 13 Jbeta. The assay was immunoSEQ multiplex PCR, and TCRdb's table has in-frame clones only and misses some. This table has about 62,000 clones, around 87% appearing once. Sequenced material: PBMCs. These receptors all stem from a man between 18 and 35 years old in good health and CMV-seronegative.

The rearrangement uses TRBV28 and TRBJ2-6, with 7 bases identical to TRBD1. Germline V CDR1 and CDR2: MDHEN, SYDVKM. V trimming: 5 bases; J trimming: 0 bases; junction bases outside the gene matches: 13. The CDR3 is 19 residues long. In nucleotides, the CDR3 is TGTGCCAGCAGTGACTGGGCAGGGGGAACAACCTCTGGGGCCAACGTCCTGACTTTC. Amino acids: CASSDWAGGTTSGANVLTF.

The chain recombines TRBV4-1 with TRBJ1-1; unclear D gene. There are 13 residues in the CDR3. Trimming removed 1 base at V and 10 bases at J, with 13 bases between. The germline V gene has CDR1 MGHRA and CDR2 YSYEKL. In DNA form, the CDR3 reads TGCGCCAGCAGCCAAGGGCGGGTGGGTCGAGCTTTCTTT. Residues: CASSQGRVGRAFF.

V is TRBV28 and J is TRBJ2-5; no clear D gene. The J call may be in error: the DNA end matches TRBJ2-7 better. The V gene's germline CDR1 is MDHEN and CDR2 SYDVKM. The length of the CDR3 is 13 residues. CDR3 sequence (DNA): TGTGCCAGCACCCAACGGGTCACCTACGAGCAGTACTTC. Its protein is CASTQRVTYEQYF.

This clone was recorded only once. This chain connects TRBV28 to TRBJ1-6; TRBD1 agrees at 8 bases. V lost 6 bases, J lost 10 bases, and 17 bases stayed unmatched. Germline CDR1 is MDHEN and CDR2 is SYDVKM. The CDR3 is 17 residues long. CDR3 protein: CASSPPGQGPLKSPLHF. CDR3 sequence (DNA): TGTGCCAGCAGCCCCCCCGGACAGGGTCCCCTGAAGTCACCCCTCCACTTT.

This CDR3 is CSATRDYGYTF. The CDR3 DNA sequence: TGCAGTGCTACCAGGGACTATGGCTACACCTTC. V and J are TRBV20-1 and TRBJ1-2; weak D call: TRBD1 (5 bases). Per the germline V gene, CDR1 is DFQATT and CDR2 is SNEGSKA (reference sequence). The CDR3 is made up of 11 amino acids. Trimming left V 4 bases short and J 3 bases short, with 6 bases between.

The chain recombines TRBV9 with TRBJ1-1, with no clear D. The germline gives CDR1 SGDLS, CDR2 YYNGEE. Trimming removed 2 bases at V and 3 bases at J, with 14 bases between. The CDR3 contains 15 residues. CDR3: CASSVFSELDTEAFF. For the CDR3, the DNA is TGTGCCAGCAGCGTTTTCAGTGAATTGGACACTGAAGCTTTCTTT.

V is TRBV27 and J is TRBJ1-1; perhaps TRBD1 as D (5 bases). This CDR3 comprises 14 residues. V was shortened by 2 bases and J by 5 bases, with 12 bases between the two germline ends. The germline gives CDR1 MNHEY, CDR2 SMNVEV (reference sequence). In DNA form, the CDR3 reads TGTGCCAGCAGTTTAAGGGGCCTGGGGACTGAAGCTTTCTTT. Protein sequence: CASSLRGLGTEAFF.

The CDR3 sequence is CASSLDLGDEQFF. The DNA of the CDR3 is TGTGCCAGCAGCTTAGATTTGGGCGATGAGCAGTTCTTC. The chain couples TRBV11-2 to TRBJ2-1, with D unclear. The germline V and J ends were trimmed by 0 bases and 8 bases, with 8 bases remaining between them. The CDR3 runs to 13 residues. CDR1 is SGHAT and CDR2 is FQNNGV in the germline V gene.

The rearrangement joins TRBV2 to TRBJ2-3, with D possibly TRBD2 on 6 matching bases. This CDR3 contains 14 residues. Germline CDR1 is SNHLY and CDR2 is FYNNEI. Trimming took off 8 bases at V and 2 bases at J, with 14 bases between the two ends. CDR3 nucleotide sequence: TGTGCCAGCGCCTGGGCTAGCGTCACAGATACGCAGTATTTT. Translating it yields CASAWASVTDTQYF. The variable domain in full, with the rest retrieved from reference TRBV2 and TRBJ2-3, is EPEVTQTPSHQVTQMGQEVILRCVPISNHLYFYWYRQILGQKVEFLVSFYNNEISEKSEIFDDQFSVERPDGSNFTLKIRSTKLEDSAMYFCASAWASVTDTQYFGPGTRLTVL.

V usage is TRBV28 and J usage is TRBJ1-2; 9 bases are shared with TRBD1. With 3 bases clipped from V and 5 bases from J, the junction kept 4 bases outside the gene matches. CDR1 MDHEN and CDR2 SYDVKM come from the germline V gene. The CDR3 covers 14 residues. The chain's CDR3 is CASSFGTGPYGYTF. The CDR3 DNA reads TGTGCCAGCAGTTTCGGGACAGGGCCGTATGGCTACACCTTC.

The chain joins TRBV5-1 to TRBJ1-1; perhaps TRBD1 as D (6 bases). V dropped 2 bases and J dropped 1 base, with 9 bases sitting between them. The CDR3 consists of 14 residues. The germline CDR1 and CDR2 sequences are SGHRS and YFSETQ. CDR3 amino acids: CASSFSDRNTEAFF. The DNA for the CDR3 is TGCGCCAGCAGCTTTTCGGACAGGAACACTGAAGCTTTCTTT.

The chain links TRBV10-2 to TRBJ2-3; maybe TRBD2 (5 bases). Germline V gene lookup returns CDR1 WSHSY and CDR2 SAAADI. V gave up 3 bases and J gave up 7 bases, with 8 bases separating them. CDR3 length equals 12 residues. Written as DNA, the CDR3 is TGCGCCAGCAGTGAAGCGGAGCATACGCAGTATTTT. It specifies CASSEAEHTQYF.

This clone was observed a single time. Other nucleotide sequences from this sample produce the same CDR3. The rearrangement joins TRBV30 to TRBJ1-1; D is perhaps TRBD1 (5 bases). Germline V CDR1 and CDR2: GTSNPN, SVGIG (reference sequence). The CDR3 is made up of 13 amino acids. V gave up 3 bases and J gave up 0 bases, with 8 bases separating them. The CDR3 loop reads CAWSGQLNTEAFF. CDR3 DNA: TGTGCCTGGAGCGGACAATTGAACACTGAAGCTTTCTTT.

The rearrangement uses TRBV6-6 and TRBJ2-7; 8 bases align to TRBD2. V was pared by 8 bases and J by 7 bases, with 13 bases of the junction left unmatched. Germline values: CDR1 MNHNY, CDR2 SVGAGI (reference sequence). The CDR3 runs to 14 residues. CDR3 bases: TGTGCCAGCGGCCGGGGGGGCCCCTCGGGGGAGCAGTACTTC. Its protein is CASGRGGPSGEQYF.

The rearrangement links TRBV29-1 to TRBJ2-1, with TRBD1 matching over 7 bases. CDR1 is SQVTM, CDR2 ANQGSEA, per germline. CDR3 size: 13 residues. Trimming removed 5 bases from V and 6 bases from J; junction bases left unmatched: 7. CDR3 loop: CSVYEGAGNEQFF. The CDR3 DNA reads as TGCAGCGTTTACGAGGGGGCAGGCAATGAGCAGTTCTTC.

The chain carries TRBV18 and TRBJ2-7; TRBD1 matches at 8 bases. V lost 3 bases and J lost 3; bases outside the gene matches: 4. The CDR3 loop spans 14 amino acids. From germline, CDR1 is KGHSH and CDR2 LQKENI. In DNA form, the CDR3 reads TGTGCCAGCTCACCCGGGACAGGTTTCTACGAGCAGTACTTC. Translated, it gives CASSPGTGFYEQYF.

The count of this clone is one. The gene calls are TRBV30 and TRBJ2-1; D might be TRBD2 (5 bases). Trimming left V 0 bases short and J 0 bases short, with 12 bases between. Germline V lookup: CDR1 GTSNPN, CDR2 SVGIG (reference sequence). The CDR3 extends over 16 amino acids. CDR3 DNA: TGTGCCTGGAGTGTACGGGGTGCGAGCTCCTACAATGAGCAGTTCTTC. It codes for CAWSVRGASSYNEQFF.

The V gene is TRBV6-5, the J gene TRBJ2-4, with 9 bases fitting TRBD1. The germline V gene has CDR1 MNHEY and CDR2 SVGAGI. CDR3 length: 14 residues. The junction had 8 bases not matched to a gene; V was cut back by 6 bases and J by 8 bases. CDR3 sequence (DNA): TGTGCCAGCAGAACCGGGACAGGGAGGGACATTCAGTACTTC. This sequence encodes CASRTGTGRDIQYF.

The sample holds one count of this clone. This chain uses TRBV28 with TRBJ2-3; TRBD2 is a possible D gene (6 bases). Germline V gene lookup returns CDR1 MDHEN and CDR2 SYDVKM. The V end was cut by 10 bases, the J end by 3 bases, with 17 bases between. There are 14 residues in the CDR3. The CDR3 spells CATSTGLKTDTQYF. CDR3 nucleotide sequence: TGTGCCACCTCCACAGGACTAAAAACAGATACGCAGTATTTT.

V gene TRBV28 combines with J gene TRBJ2-7; the match to TRBD2 covers 7 bases. Germline V gene data show CDR1 as MDHEN and CDR2 as SYDVKM. V gave up 8 bases and J gave up 6 bases; unmatched junction bases: 4. The CDR3 covers 11 residues. CDR3 DNA: TGTGCCAGCGGGTGGACTAGCGAGCAGTACTTC. It specifies CASGWTSEQYF.

The sample holds one count of this clone. The chain uses TRBV30 and TRBJ2-3, with D perhaps TRBD1 (6 bases). The CDR3 contains 12 residues. V gave up 5 bases and J gave up 6 bases, with 12 bases separating them. Germline CDR1 GTSNPN, CDR2 SVGIG (reference sequence). CDR3 nucleotides: TGTGCCTGGGGGGGCGGCGGGGATACGCAGTATTTT. This encodes CAWGGGGDTQYF.

CDR3 protein: CASSQRYPAGRNFHYGYTF. CDR3 nucleotides: TGCGCCAGCAGCCAAAGGTATCCGGCAGGCCGTAATTTCCACTATGGCTACACCTTC. The rearrangement uses TRBV4-1 and TRBJ1-2; unclear D gene. Trimming took 2 bases from V and 3 from J, leaving 25 bases between them. Germline CDR1 and CDR2: MGHRA and YSYEKL. The CDR3 is 19 amino acids.

This chain uses TRBV9 with TRBJ2-3; D gene uncertain. Trimming cost V 1 base and J 4 bases, with 10 bases left between them. CDR1 and CDR2 from the germline V gene are SGDLS and YYNGEE. The CDR3 covers 14 residues. CDR3: CASSVLVRPDTQYF. For the CDR3, the DNA is TGTGCCAGCAGCGTACTAGTTCGCCCAGATACGCAGTATTTT.

The genes are TRBV2 and TRBJ1-1, with 7 positions matching TRBD1. Germline lookup yields CDR1 SNHLY and CDR2 FYNNEI. CDR3 length equals 14 residues. V lost 7 bases and J lost 1; bases outside the gene matches: 6. DNA for the CDR3: TGTGCCAGCACCGGGGACAGATCGAACACTGAAGCTTTCTTT. This translates into CASTGDRSNTEAFF.

The rearrangement joins TRBV28 to TRBJ1-5; D remains unclear. Germline V gene sequence: CDR1 MDHEN, CDR2 SYDVKM. V lost 2 bases and J lost 2, with 7 bases in between. This CDR3 has 14 residues. The CDR3 DNA sequence: TGTGCCAGCAGTTTAACCGGAGGCAATCAGCCCCAGCATTTT. Residues: CASSLTGGNQPQHF.

The gene calls are TRBV6-1 and TRBJ1-1, with 8 bases aligning to TRBD1. Germline trimming cut 2 bases from V and 3 bases from J; bases unmatched to any gene: 2. Germline values: CDR1 MNHNS, CDR2 SASEGT. The CDR3 sequence is 14 residues long. The CDR3 DNA is TGTGCCAGCAGTGAACAGGGGGCGTACACTGAAGCTTTCTTT. It yields the protein CASSEQGAYTEAFF.

The chain links TRBV6-5 to TRBJ2-7; D possibly corresponds to TRBD2 (5 bases). From germline, CDR1 is MNHEY and CDR2 SVGAGI. V lost 0 bases, J lost 2 bases, and 8 bases lay in between. This CDR3 spans 14 amino acids. CDR3: CASSYSSGTYEQYF. CDR3 coding DNA: TGTGCCAGCAGTTACTCGTCCGGGACCTACGAGCAGTACTTC.

This clone turned up a few times. The chain has TRBV6-6 and TRBJ1-6; D call uncertain. The CDR3 extends over 14 amino acids. Germline V gene lookup returns CDR1 MNHNY and CDR2 SVGAGI (reference sequence). Trimming took off 10 bases at V and 5 bases at J, with 15 bases between the two ends. The CDR3 reads CATRTHNNNSPLHF. The CDR3, as DNA: TGTGCCACTCGAACGCACAACAATAATTCACCCCTCCACTTT.

The chain is built from TRBV2 and TRBJ2-2; the D is unclear. Germline CDR1 SNHLY, CDR2 FYNNEI. The CDR3 length is 13 residues. V lost 3 bases, J lost 5 bases, and 7 bases lay in between. The CDR3 spells CASSEVGTGELFF. The DNA for the CDR3 is TGTGCCAGCAGTGAGGTCGGGACCGGGGAGCTGTTTTTT.

Regarding this clone: Germline is not matched at one junction end, which may reflect a read error. The chain is built from TRBV6-6 and TRBJ2-7; weak D call: TRBD1 (6 bases). The CDR3 sequence is 14 residues long. The germline V gene encodes CDR1 MNHNY and CDR2 SVGAGI (reference sequence). CDR3 region: CTSSKTGVPYEQYF. The DNA for the CDR3 is TGTACCAGCAGTAAGACAGGAGTCCCGTACGAGCAGTACTTC.